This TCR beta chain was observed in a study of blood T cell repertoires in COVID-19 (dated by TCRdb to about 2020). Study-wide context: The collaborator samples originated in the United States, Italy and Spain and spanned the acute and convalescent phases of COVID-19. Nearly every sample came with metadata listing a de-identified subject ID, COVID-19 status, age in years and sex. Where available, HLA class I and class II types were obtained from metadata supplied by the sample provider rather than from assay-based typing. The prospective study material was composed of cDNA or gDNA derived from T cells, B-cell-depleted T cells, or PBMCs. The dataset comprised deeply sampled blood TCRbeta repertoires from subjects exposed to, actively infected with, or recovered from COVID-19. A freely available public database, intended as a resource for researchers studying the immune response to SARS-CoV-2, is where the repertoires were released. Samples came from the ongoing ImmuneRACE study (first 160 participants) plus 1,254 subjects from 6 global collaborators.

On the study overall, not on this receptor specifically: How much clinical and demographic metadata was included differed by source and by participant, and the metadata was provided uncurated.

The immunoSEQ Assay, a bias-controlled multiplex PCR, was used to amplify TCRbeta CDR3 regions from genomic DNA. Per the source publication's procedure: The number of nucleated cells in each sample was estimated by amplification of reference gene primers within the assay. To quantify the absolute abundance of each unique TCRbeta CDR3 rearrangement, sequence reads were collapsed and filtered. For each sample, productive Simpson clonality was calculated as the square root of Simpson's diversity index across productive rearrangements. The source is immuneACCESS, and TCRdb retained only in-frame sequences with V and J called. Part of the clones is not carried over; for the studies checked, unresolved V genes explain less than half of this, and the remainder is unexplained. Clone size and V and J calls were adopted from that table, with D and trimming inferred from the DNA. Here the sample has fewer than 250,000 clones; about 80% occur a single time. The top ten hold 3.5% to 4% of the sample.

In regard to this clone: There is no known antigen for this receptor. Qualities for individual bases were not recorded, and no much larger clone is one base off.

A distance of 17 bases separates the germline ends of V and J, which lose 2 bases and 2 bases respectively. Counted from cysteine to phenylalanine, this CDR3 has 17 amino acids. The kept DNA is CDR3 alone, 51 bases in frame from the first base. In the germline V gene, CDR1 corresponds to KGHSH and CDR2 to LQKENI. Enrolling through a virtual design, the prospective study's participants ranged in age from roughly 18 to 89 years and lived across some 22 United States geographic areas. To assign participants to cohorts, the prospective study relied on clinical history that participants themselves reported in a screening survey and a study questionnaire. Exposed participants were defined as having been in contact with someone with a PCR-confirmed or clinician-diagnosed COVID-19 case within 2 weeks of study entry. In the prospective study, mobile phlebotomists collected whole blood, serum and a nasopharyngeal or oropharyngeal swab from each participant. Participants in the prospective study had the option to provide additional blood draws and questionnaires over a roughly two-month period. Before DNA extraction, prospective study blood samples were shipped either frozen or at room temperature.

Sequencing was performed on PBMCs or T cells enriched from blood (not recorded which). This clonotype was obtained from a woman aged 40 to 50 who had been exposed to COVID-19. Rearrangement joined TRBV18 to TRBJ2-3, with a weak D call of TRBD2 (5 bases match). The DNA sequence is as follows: TGTGCCAGCTCACCAACTTTAGTCTCTAGCCCCACAGATACGCAGTATTTT. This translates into CASSPTLVSSPTDTQYF.